This TCR beta chain appears in the sequencing data of a study of graft-versus-host responses after intestinal transplantation. Only in-frame clones appear in the TCRdb table, and some are missing; sequencing was by immunoSEQ multiplex PCR. Counted here are approximately 49,000 clones, more than 80% occurring once; the ten biggest clones make up 0.62%. The ends were cut back, 6 bases at V and 4 bases at J, with 10 bases in the middle. The CDR3 runs 13 residues. Germline values: CDR1 SGHKS, CDR2 YYEKEE (reference sequence). Concerning this clone: What it recognizes is unknown.

The sample in question was unstimulated CD4+ T cells sorted from spleen or lymph node cells, obtained before transplant. The sequence derives from a human donor who was the organ donor for an intestinal transplant. The rearrangement joins TRBV5-5 to TRBJ2-2; the D gene is possibly TRBD1 (6 bases). The CDR3 DNA sequence: TGTGCCAGCATCTCCAGGGGCACCGGGGAGCTGTTTTTT. It specifies CASISRGTGELFF.